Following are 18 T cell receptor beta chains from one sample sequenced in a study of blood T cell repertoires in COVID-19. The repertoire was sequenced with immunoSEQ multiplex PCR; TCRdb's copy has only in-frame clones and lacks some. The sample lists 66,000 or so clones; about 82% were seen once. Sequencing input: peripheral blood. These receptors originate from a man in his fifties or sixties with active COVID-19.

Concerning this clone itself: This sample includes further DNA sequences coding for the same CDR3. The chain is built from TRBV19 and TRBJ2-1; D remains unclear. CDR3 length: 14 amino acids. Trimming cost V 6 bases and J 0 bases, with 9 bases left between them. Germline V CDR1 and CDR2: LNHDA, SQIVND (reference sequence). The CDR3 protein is CASSRASSYNEQFF. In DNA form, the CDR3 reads TGTGCCAGTAGCCGAGCGAGCTCCTACAATGAGCAGTTCTTC.

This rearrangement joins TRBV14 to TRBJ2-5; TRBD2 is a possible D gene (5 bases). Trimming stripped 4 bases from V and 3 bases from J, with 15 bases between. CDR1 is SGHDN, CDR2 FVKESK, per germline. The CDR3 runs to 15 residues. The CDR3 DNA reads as TGTGCCAGCAGCCCCCCATGGGGAGAGGAAGAGACCCAGTACTTC. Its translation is CASSPPWGEEETQYF.

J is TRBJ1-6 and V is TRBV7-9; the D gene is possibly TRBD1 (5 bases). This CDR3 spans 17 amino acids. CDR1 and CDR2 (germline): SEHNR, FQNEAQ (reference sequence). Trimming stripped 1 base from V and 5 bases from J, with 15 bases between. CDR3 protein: CASSLGLGQPDNSPLHF. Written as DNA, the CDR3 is TGTGCCAGCAGCTTAGGTTTAGGACAACCGGATAATTCACCCCTCCACTTT.

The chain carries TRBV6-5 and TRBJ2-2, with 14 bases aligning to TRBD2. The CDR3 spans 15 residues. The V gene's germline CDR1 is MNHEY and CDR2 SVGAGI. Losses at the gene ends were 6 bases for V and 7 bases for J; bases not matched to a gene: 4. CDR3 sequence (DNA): TGTGCCAGCAGAGGACTAGCGGGAGGAGGCGGGGAGCTGTTTTTT. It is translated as CASRGLAGGGGELFF.

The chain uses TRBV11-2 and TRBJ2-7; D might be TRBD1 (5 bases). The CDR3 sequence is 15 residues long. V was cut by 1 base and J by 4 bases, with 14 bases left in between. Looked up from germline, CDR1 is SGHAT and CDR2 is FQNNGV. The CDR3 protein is CASSLAPRTFYEQYF. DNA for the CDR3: TGTGCCAGCAGCTTAGCCCCCCGGACATTTTACGAGCAGTACTTC.

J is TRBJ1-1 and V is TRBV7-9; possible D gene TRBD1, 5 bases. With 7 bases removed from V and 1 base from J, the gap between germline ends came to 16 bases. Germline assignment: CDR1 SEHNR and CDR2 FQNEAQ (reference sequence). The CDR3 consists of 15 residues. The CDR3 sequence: CASNDRSQGNTEAFF. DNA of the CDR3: TGTGCCAGCAACGATAGGTCCCAGGGGAACACTGAAGCTTTCTTT.

The CDR3 DNA reads as TGCGCCAGTGGGACTAGTAATGACAATGAGCAGTTCTTC. Its protein is CASGTSNDNEQFF. The gene calls are TRBV10-1 and TRBJ2-1; 8 bases agree with TRBD2. Germline assignment: CDR1 WNHNN and CDR2 SYGVQD (reference sequence). V shed 9 bases and J 5 bases; nucleotides not matched to a gene: 6. There are 13 residues in the CDR3.

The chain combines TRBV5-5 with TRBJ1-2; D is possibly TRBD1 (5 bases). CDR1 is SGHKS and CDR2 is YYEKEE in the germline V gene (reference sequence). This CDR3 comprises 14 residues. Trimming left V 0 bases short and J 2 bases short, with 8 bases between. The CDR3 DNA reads TGTGCCAGCAGCTTGGAGCCAGGGAACTATGGCTACACCTTC. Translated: CASSLEPGNYGYTF.

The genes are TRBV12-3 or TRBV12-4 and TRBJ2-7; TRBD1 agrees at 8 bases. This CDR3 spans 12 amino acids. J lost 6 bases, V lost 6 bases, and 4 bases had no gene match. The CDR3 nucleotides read TGTGCCAGCAGCCGGACAGGGTCCGAGCAGTACTTC. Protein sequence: CASSRTGSEQYF.

The CDR3 region has the DNA TGTGCCAGCAGCGGAGGACTGGGGGGGGAAAAACTGTTTTTT. Translating gives CASSGGLGGEKLFF. The chain employs TRBV7-2 and TRBJ1-4, with a possible D match to TRBD1 (5 bases). Trimming took 5 bases from V and 8 from J, leaving 15 bases between them. The CDR3 sequence is 14 residues long. Germline V gives CDR1 SGHTA, CDR2 FQGNSA.

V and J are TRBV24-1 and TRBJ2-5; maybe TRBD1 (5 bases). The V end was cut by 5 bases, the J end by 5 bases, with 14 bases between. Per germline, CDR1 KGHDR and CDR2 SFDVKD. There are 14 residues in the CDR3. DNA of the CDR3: TGTGCCACCAGTGGTAATAAAGGGGTGGAGACCCAGTACTTC. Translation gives CATSGNKGVETQYF.

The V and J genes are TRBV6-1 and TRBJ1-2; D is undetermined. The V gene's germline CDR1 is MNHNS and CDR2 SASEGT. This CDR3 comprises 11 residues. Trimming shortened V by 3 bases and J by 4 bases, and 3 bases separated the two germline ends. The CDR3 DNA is TGTGCCAGCAGTGACCTCTATGGCTACACCTTC. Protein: CASSDLYGYTF.

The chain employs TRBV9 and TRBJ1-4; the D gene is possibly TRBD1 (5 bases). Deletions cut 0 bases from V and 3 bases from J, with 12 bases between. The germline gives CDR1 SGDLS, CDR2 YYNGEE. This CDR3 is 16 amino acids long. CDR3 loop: CASSVGDSASNEKLFF. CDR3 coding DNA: TGTGCCAGCAGCGTAGGAGACAGCGCGTCTAATGAAAAACTGTTTTTT.

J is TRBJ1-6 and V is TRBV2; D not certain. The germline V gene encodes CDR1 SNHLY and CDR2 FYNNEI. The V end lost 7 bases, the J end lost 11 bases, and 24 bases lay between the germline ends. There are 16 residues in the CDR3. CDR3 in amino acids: CASTTPGRRLMAPLHF. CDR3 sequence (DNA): TGTGCCAGCACCACCCCAGGCAGGCGTCTGATGGCACCCCTCCACTTT.

The chain's CDR3 is CAWSGLAGSVNEQFF. CDR3 DNA: TGTGCCTGGAGTGGACTAGCGGGATCCGTGAATGAGCAGTTCTTC. V is TRBV30 and J is TRBJ2-1; TRBD2 matches at 11 bases. Germline assignment: CDR1 GTSNPN and CDR2 SVGIG (reference sequence). With 1 base clipped from V and 7 bases from J, the junction kept 6 bases outside the gene matches. This CDR3 has 15 residues.

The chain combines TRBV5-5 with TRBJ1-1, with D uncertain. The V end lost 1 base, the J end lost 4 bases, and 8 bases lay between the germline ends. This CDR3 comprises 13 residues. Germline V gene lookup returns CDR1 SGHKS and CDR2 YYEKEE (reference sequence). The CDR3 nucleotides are TGTGCCAGCAGCTTGTCCGGAGGCACTGAAGCTTTCTTT. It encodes CASSLSGGTEAFF. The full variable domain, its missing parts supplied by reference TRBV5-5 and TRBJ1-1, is DAGVTQSPTHLIKTRGQQVTLRCSPISGHKSVSWYQQVLGQGPQFIFQYYEKEERGRGNFPDRFSARQFPNYSSELNVNALLLGDSALYLCASSLSGGTEAFFGQGTRLTVV.

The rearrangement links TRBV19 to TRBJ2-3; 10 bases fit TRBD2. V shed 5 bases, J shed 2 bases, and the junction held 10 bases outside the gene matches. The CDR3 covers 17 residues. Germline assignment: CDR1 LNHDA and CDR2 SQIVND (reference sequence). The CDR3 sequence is CASSQAGTSAPTDTQYF. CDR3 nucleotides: TGTGCCAGTAGTCAGGCGGGGACTAGCGCCCCCACAGATACGCAGTATTTT.

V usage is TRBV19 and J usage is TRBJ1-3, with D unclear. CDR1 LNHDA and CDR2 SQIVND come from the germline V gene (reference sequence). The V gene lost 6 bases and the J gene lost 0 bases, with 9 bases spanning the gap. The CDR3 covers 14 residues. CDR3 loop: CASRVLSSGNTIYF. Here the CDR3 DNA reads TGTGCCAGTAGAGTACTGAGCTCTGGAAACACCATATATTTT.